The T cell receptor (beta chain) under discussion was sequenced for a study of blood T cell repertoires in COVID-19. Across the study: PBMCs, B-cell-depleted T cells, or T cells were the source of the cDNA or gDNA that made up the material.

This CDR3 is built from 20 residues. After removal of 1 base from V and 3 bases from J, the junction contained 20 bases not matched to a gene. Per the germline V gene, CDR1 is LGHNA and CDR2 is YSLEER. Assay: immunoSEQ multiplex PCR; the TCRdb copy retains only in-frame clones and omits some. The repertoire consists of roughly 300,000 clones, with about 90% occurring once and the leading ten covering roughly 7.1%. The sequence was obtained from a woman aged 45 to 65 who had recovered from COVID-19. The sequenced material came from peripheral blood. J is TRBJ1-1 and V is TRBV4-3; the match to TRBD1 covers 7 bases. The CDR3 sequence is CASSQVTKQGSPESDTEAFF. The CDR3 DNA reads TGCGCCAGCAGCCAAGTGACCAAACAGGGGAGCCCCGAGTCGGACACTGAAGCTTTCTTT.